The rows below give T cell receptor beta chains drawn from one sample of a study of T cell changes during pregnancy in multiple sclerosis. Using immunoSEQ multiplex PCR, the repertoire was profiled, and TCRdb retains in-frame clones only, with some absent. This sample has under 70,000 clones, with about 90% found just once. The sample here was peripheral blood, taken in the third trimester of pregnancy. The receptors derive from a female donor in good health, enrolled as a control in a pregnancy study. The CDR3 runs from the conserved cysteine through the conserved F or W. D genes are given only for firm matches. Some rows mark clone size as missing; the rest say once, few, many or name a class of expanded clone.

TRBD2 | 15 | . | TRBV6-1 | CASKLPAGGPNEQFF
TRBD1 | 14 | . | TRBV27 | CASSSRTGPYGYTF
TRBD1 | 18 | . | TRBV19 | CASSTLPPGQGTGNTIYF
. | 15 | . | TRBV9 | CASSAALGGTGELFF
TRBD1 | 18 | . | TRBV5-1 | CASSLGRGRGRDNEKLFF
. | 14 | . | TRBV19 | CASSPGTLNYEQYF
TRBD2 | 15 | . | TRBV19 | CASTLTSLSYNEQFF
TRBD1 | 15 | . | TRBV10-1 | CASSGDRDFTGELFF
. | 14 | few | TRBV10-1 | CASSGTLNTGELFF
TRBD1 | 17 | . | TRBV7-9 | CASSPDQGAYMNTEAFF
TRBD1 | 15 | . | TRBV19 | CASSSTRQGEETQYF
TRBD2 | 13 | . | TRBV10-1 | CASGRANTGELFF
. | 17 | . | TRBV21-1 | CASSKHWTVLSGNTIYF
. | 10 | . | TRBV30 | CAWEGGGYTF
. | 14 | . | TRBV19 | CASSKMGLNEKLFF
TRBD1 | 13 | . | TRBV18 | CASSPSTGPEAFF
. | 15 | . | TRBV30 | CAWSVMIGGTGTQYF
TRBD2 | 16 | . | TRBV6-6 | CASTQSSGSWEDTQYF
. | 14 | . | TRBV2 | CASVIGGPQETQYF
. | 12 | . | TRBV18 | CASSPRPETQYF
TRBD1 | 14 | . | TRBV7-6 | CASSPGTVNQPQHF
TRBD1 | 14 | once | TRBV5-1 | CASSAGQGVYEQYF
. | 12 | . | TRBV7-9 | CASSSDNYEQYF
TRBD1 | 14 | . | TRBV30 | CASWGDRAFYGYTF
. | 16 | . | TRBV2 | CASSSLRGSGPEKLFF
. | 11 | once | TRBV28 | CASSLTDTQYF
TRBD1 | 16 | once | TRBV5-1 | CASSLGDRVNTGELFF
. | 12 | . | TRBV5-5 | CASSLFQATQYF
. | 14 | . | TRBV7-9 | CASSLAGRHTEAFF
TRBD2 | 15 | . | TRBV6-5 | CASSSPSGRYNEQFF
. | 14 | . | TRBV19 | CASSIVLIHNEQFF
TRBD2 | 14 | . | TRBV5-1 | CASTDGTSGYEQYF
. | 15 | . | TRBV19 | CASSSREQVTDTQYF
. | 12 | . | TRBV29-1 | CSAPMGSDTQYF
TRBD2 | 16 | . | TRBV27 | CASSLLAGETYNEQFF
TRBD1 | 17 | once | TRBV19 | CASRTGGRPVMDEKLFF
. | 12 | . | TRBV6-1 | CASGSASYEQYF